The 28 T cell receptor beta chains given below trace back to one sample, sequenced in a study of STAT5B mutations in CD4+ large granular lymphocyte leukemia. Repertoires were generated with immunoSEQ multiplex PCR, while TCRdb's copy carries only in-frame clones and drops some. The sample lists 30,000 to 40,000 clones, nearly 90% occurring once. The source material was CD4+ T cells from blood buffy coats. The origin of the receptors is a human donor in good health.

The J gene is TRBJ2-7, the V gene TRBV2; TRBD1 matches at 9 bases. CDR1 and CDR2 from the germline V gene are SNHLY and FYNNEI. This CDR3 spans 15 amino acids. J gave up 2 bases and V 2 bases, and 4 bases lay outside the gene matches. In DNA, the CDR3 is TGTGCCAGCAGTGAACGGACAGGGGTGGCCTACGAGCAGTACTTC. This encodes CASSERTGVAYEQYF.

CDR3 amino acids: CASSWAEETQYF. The CDR3 DNA reads TGTGCCAGCAGCTGGGCAGAAGAGACCCAGTACTTC. The chain joins TRBV7-2 to TRBJ2-5; no reliable D call. V was shortened by 4 bases and J by 3 bases, with 6 bases between the two germline ends. CDR1 and CDR2 (germline): SGHTA, FQGNSA. The CDR3 spans 12 residues.

This CDR3 reads CASSPSGNHNEQFF. The DNA of the CDR3 is TGTGCCAGCAGTCCTAGCGGGAACCACAATGAGCAGTTCTTC. V is TRBV9 and J is TRBJ2-1, with TRBD2 matching over 9 bases. V was pared by 5 bases and J by 5 bases, with 5 bases of the junction left unmatched. Germline V gene data show CDR1 as SGDLS and CDR2 as YYNGEE. The CDR3 sequence is 14 residues long.

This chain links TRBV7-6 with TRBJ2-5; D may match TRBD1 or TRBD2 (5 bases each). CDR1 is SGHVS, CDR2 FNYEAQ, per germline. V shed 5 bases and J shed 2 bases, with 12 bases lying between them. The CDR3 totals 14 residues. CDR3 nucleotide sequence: TGTGCCAGCAGCATGGGACCGGTTCAAGAGACCCAGTACTTC. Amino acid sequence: CASSMGPVQETQYF.

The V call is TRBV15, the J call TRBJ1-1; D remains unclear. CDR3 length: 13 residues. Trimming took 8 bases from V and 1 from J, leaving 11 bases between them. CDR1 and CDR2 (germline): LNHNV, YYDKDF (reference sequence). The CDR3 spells CATRLTQNTEAFF. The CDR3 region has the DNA TGTGCCACCCGGCTTACACAGAACACTGAAGCTTTCTTT.

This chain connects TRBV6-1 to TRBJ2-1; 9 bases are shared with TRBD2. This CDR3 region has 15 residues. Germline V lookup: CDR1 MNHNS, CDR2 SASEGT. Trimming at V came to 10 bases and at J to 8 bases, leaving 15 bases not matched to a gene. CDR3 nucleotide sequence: TGTGCCACCCTGAGGACTAGCGAGAGCAAGTATGAGCAGTTCTTC. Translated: CATLRTSESKYEQFF.

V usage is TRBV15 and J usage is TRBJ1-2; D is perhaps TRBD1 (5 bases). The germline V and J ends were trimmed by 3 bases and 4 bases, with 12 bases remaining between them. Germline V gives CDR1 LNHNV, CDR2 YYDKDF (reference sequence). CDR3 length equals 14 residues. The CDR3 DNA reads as TGTGCCACCAGCAGGGACACCGGGGGCTATGGCTACACCTTC. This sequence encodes CATSRDTGGYGYTF.

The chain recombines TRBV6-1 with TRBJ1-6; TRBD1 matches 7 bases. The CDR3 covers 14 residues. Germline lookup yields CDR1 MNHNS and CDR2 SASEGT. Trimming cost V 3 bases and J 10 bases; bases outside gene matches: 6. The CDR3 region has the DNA TGTGCCAGCAGTGAGACAGGGTTGCGATCACCCCTCCACTTT. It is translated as CASSETGLRSPLHF.

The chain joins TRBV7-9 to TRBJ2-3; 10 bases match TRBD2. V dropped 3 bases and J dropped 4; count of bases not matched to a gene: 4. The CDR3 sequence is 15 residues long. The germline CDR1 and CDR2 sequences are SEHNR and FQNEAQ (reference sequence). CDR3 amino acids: CASSFLAGGPDTQYF. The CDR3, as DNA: TGTGCCAGCAGCTTCTTAGCGGGAGGCCCAGATACGCAGTATTTT.

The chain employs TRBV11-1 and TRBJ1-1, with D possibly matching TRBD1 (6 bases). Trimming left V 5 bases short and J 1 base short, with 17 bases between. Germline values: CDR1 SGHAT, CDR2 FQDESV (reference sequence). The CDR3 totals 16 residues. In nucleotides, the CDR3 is TGTGCCAGCAGCCTATCTACGGGACACCAGAACACTGAAGCTTTCTTT. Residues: CASSLSTGHQNTEAFF. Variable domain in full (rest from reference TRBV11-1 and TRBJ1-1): EAEVAQSPRYKITEKSQAVAFWCDPISGHATLYWYRQILGQGPELLVQFQDESVVDDSQLPKDRFSAERLKGVDSTLKIQPAELGDSAMYLCASSLSTGHQNTEAFFGQGTRLTVV.

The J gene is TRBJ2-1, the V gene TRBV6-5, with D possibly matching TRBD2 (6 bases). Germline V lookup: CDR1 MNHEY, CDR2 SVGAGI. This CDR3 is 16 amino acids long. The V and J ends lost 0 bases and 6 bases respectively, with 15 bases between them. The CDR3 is CASSYSAGWLRNEQFF. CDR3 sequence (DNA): TGTGCCAGCAGTTACTCGGCGGGATGGCTTCGCAATGAGCAGTTCTTC.

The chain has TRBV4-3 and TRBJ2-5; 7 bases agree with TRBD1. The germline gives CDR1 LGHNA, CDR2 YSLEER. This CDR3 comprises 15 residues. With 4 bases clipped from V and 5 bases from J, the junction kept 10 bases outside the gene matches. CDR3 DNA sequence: TGCGCCAGCAGCCGCAGTACAGGGGCCTGGGAGACCCAGTACTTC. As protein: CASSRSTGAWETQYF.

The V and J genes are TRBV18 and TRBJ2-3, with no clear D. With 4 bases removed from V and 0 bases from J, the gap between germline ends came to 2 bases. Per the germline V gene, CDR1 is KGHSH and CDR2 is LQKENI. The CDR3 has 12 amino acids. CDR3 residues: CASSLSTDTQYF. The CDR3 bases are TGTGCCAGCTCACTAAGCACAGATACGCAGTATTTT.

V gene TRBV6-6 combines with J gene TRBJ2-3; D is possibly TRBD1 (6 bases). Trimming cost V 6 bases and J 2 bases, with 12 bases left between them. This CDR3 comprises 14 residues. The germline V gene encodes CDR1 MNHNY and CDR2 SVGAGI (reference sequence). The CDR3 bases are TGTGCCAGCAGCTCCCGGGACACCACAGATACGCAGTATTTT. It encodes CASSSRDTTDTQYF.

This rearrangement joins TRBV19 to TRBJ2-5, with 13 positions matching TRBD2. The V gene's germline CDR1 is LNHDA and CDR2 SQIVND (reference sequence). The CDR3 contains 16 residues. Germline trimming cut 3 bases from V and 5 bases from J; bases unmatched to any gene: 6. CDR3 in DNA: TGTGCCAGTAGTATTCCCGGGACTAGCGGGATGGAGACCCAGTACTTC. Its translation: CASSIPGTSGMETQYF.

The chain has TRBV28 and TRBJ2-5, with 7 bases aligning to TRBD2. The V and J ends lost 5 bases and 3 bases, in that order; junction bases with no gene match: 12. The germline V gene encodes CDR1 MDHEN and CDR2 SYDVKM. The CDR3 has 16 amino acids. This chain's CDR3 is CASSPPGGSREETQYF. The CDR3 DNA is TGTGCCAGCAGTCCCCCGGGCGGGAGTAGGGAAGAGACCCAGTACTTC.

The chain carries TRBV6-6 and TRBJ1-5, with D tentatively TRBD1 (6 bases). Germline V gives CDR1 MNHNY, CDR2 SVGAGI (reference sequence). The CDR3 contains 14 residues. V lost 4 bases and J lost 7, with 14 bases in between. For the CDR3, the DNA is TGTGCCAGCAGTTCTCTACAGGGCAGACAGCCCCAGCATTTT. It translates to CASSSLQGRQPQHF.

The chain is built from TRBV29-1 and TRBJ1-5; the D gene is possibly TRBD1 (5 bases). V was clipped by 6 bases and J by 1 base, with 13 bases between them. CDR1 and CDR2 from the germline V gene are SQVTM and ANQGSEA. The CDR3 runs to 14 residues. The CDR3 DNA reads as TGCAGCGTCTCGGGGGGGGTGAGCAATCAGCCCCAGCATTTT. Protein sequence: CSVSGGVSNQPQHF. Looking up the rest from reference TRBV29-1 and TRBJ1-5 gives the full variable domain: SAVISQKPSRDICQRGTSLTIQCQVDSQVTMMFWYRQQPGQSLTLIATANQGSEATYESGFVIDKFPISRPNLTFSTLTVSNMSPEDSSIYLCSVSGGVSNQPQHFGDGTRLSIL.

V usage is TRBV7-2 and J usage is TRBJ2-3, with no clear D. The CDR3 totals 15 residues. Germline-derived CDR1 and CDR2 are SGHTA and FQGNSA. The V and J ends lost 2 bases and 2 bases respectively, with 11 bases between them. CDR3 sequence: CASSLRGPITDTQYF. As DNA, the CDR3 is TGTGCCAGCAGCTTAAGAGGTCCTATCACAGATACGCAGTATTTT.

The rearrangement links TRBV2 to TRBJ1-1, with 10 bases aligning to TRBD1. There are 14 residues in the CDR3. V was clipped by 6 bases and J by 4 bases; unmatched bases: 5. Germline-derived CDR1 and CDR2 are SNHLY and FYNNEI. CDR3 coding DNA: TGTGCCAGCAGGTCGACAGGGGGCCGCACTGAAGCTTTCTTT. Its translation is CASRSTGGRTEAFF. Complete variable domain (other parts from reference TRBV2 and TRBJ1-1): EPEVTQTPSHQVTQMGQEVILRCVPISNHLYFYWYRQILGQKVEFLVSFYNNEISEKSEIFDDQFSVERPDGSNFTLKIRSTKLEDSAMYFCASRSTGGRTEAFFGQGTRLTVV.

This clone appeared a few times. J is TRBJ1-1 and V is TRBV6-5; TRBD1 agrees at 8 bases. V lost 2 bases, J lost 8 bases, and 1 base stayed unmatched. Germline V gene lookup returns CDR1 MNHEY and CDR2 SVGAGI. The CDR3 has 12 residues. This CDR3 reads CASSYRTGEAFF. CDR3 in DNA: TGTGCCAGCAGTTACAGGACAGGGGAAGCTTTCTTT.

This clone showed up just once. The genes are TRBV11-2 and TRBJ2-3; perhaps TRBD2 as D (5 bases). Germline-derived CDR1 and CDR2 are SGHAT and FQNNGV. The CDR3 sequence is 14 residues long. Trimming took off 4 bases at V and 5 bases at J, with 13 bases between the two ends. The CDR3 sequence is CASSSGREQDTQYF. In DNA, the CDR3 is TGTGCCAGCAGCTCAGGTCGGGAACAAGATACGCAGTATTTT.

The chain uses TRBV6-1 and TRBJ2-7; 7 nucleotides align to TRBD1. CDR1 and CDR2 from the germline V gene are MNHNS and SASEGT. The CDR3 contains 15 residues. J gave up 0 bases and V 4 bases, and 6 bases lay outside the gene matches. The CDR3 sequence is CASSGGQQISYEQYF. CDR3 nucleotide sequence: TGTGCCAGCAGTGGGGGACAGCAGATCTCCTACGAGCAGTACTTC.

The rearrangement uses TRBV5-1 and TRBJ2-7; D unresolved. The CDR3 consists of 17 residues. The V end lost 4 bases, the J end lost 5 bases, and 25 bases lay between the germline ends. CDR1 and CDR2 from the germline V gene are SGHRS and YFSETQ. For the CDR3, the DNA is TGCGCCAGCAGCCAAGGAATCTTTTCTGGGCTGGGTGACGAGCAGTACTTC. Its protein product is CASSQGIFSGLGDEQYF.

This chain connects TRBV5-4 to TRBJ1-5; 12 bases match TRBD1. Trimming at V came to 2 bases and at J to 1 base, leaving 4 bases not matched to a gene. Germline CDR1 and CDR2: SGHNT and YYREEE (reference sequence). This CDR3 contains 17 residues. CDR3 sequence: CASSFGTGGGSNQPQHF. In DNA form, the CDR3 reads TGTGCCAGCAGCTTTGGGACAGGGGGCGGGAGCAATCAGCCCCAGCATTTT.

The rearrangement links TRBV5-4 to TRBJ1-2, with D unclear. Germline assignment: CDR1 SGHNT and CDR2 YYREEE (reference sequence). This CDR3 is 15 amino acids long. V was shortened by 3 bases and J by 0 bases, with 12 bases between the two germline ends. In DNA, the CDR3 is TGTGCCAGCAGCTCGTATACCCCAACTAACTATGGCTACACCTTC. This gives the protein CASSSYTPTNYGYTF.

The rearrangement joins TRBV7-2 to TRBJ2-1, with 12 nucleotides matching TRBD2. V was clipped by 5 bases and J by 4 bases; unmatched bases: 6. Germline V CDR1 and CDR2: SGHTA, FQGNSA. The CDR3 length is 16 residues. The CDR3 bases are TGTGCCAGCAGCCCGCGACTAGCGGGAGTATACAATGAGCAGTTCTTC. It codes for CASSPRLAGVYNEQFF. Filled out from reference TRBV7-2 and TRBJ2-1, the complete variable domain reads GAGVSQSPSNKVTEKGKDVELRCDPISGHTALYWYRQSLGQGLEFLIYFQGNSAPDKSGLPSDRFSAERTGGSVSTLTIQRTQQEDSAVYLCASSPRLAGVYNEQFFGPGTRLTVL.

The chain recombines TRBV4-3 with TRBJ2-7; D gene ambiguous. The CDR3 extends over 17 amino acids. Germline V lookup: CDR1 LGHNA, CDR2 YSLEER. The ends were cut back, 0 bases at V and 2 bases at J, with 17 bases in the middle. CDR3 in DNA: TGCGCCAGCAGCCAAGAAGTGTCAGATAGATTCCCCTACGAGCAGTACTTC. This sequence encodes CASSQEVSDRFPYEQYF.